Below, 2 T cell receptor beta chains from the same sample are listed, as sequenced in a study of T cell responses to AZD1222 COVID-19 vaccine. The table came from immunoSEQ multiplex PCR; TCRdb's copy has only in-frame clones and leaves some out. The table has roughly 78,000 clones, roughly 82% seen once; the top ten hold about 3.1%. The sequencing here drew on peripheral blood, taken on day 0 of AZD1222 vaccination. The receptor set was obtained from an adult in good health.

This clone appeared a few times. Here the CDR3 DNA reads TGCGCCAGCAGCCTCTCGGAGGGAAGCATTGCTGAGCAGTTCTTC. As protein: CASSLSEGSIAEQFF. The V call is TRBV5-1, the J call TRBJ2-1, with a tentative D call TRBD2 (6 bases). The CDR3 totals 15 residues. CDR1 is SGHRS and CDR2 is YFSETQ in the germline V gene. V shed 4 bases and J shed 9 bases, with 20 bases lying between them.

V gene TRBV10-1 combines with J gene TRBJ2-2; D ambiguous. V gave up 6 bases and J gave up 0 bases, with 8 bases separating them. Germline CDR1 and CDR2: WNHNN and SYGVQD (reference sequence). This CDR3 has 14 amino acids. As DNA, the CDR3 is TGCGCCAGCAGGAGAGAACCGAACACCGGGGAGCTGTTTTTT. This sequence encodes CASRREPNTGELFF.